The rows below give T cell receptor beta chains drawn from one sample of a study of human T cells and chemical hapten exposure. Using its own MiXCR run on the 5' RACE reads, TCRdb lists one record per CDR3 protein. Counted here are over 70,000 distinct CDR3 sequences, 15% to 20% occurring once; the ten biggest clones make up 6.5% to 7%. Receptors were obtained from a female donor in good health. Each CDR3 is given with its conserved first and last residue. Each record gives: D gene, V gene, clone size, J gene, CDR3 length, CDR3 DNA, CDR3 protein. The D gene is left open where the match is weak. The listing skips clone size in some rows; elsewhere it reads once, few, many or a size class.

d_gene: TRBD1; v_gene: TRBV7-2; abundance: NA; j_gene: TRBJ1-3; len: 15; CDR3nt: TGTGCCAGCAGCGGCAGGACAGGGGTGGGAAACACCATATATTTT; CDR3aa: CASSGRTGVGNTIYF
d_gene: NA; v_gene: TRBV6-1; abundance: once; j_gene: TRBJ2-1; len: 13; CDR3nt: TGTGCCAGCCGATGGGACGGCTACAATGAGCAGTTCTTC; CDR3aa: CASRWDGYNEQFF
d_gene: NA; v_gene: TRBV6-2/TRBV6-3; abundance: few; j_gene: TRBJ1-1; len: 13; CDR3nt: TGTGCCAGCAGTTACGTGGCGGACACTGAAGCTTTCTTT; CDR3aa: CASSYVADTEAFF
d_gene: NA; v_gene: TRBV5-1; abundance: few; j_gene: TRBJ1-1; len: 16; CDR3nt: TGCGCCAGCAGCTTGGGATTGGACAGATTGGGCCATGAAGCTTTCTTT; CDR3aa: CASSLGLDRLGHEAFF
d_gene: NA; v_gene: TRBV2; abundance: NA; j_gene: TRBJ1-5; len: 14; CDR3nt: TGTGCCAGCAGGGGGGGGACCTGGGATCAGCCCCAGCATTTT; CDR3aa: CASRGGTWDQPQHF
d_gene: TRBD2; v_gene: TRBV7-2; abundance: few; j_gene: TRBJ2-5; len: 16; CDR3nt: TGTGCCAGCAGCTCTAGGACTAGCGGGTTCCTAGAGACCCAGTACTTC; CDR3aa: CASSSRTSGFLETQYF
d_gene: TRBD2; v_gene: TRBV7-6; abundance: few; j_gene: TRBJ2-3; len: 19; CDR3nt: TGTGCCAGCAGCTTAGCTTGGCTAGCGGGAGGCCTCAGCACAGATACGCAGTATTTT; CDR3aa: CASSLAWLAGGLSTDTQYF
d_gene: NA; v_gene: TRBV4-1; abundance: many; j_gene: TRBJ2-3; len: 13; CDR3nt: TGCGCCAGCAGCCAAGGGTCTACAGATACGCAGTATTTT; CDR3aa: CASSQGSTDTQYF
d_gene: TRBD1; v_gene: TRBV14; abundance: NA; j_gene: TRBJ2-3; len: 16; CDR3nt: TGTGCCAGCAGCCGCATGACAGGGGTGAGAGGGGATACGCAGTATTTT; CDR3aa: CASSRMTGVRGDTQYF
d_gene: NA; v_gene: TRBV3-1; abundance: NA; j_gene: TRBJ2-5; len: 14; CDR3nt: TGTGCCAGCAGCCAACGGGGGAACCAAGAGACCCAGTACTTC; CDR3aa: CASSQRGNQETQYF
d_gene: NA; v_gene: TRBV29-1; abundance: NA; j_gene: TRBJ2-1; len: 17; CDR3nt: TGCAGCGTTGAAGATTGGCGATACTTGGACAGTTATAATGAGCAGTTCTTC; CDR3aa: CSVEDWRYLDSYNEQFF
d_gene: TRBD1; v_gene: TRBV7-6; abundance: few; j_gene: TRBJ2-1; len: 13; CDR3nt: TGTGCCAGCAGCCCACAGGGGGCAGATGAGCAGTTCTTC; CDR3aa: CASSPQGADEQFF
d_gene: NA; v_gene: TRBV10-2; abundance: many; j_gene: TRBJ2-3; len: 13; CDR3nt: TGCGCCAGCAGTAGCGGCAGCACAGATACGCAGTATTTT; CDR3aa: CASSSGSTDTQYF
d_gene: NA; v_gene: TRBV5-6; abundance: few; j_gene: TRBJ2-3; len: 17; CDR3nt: TGTGCCAGCAGCTTGATTTTATCTACGGGACACACAGATACGCAGTATTTT; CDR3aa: CASSLILSTGHTDTQYF
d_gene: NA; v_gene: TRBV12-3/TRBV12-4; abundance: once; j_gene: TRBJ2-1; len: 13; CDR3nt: TGTGCCAGCAGGCTTAGTCCCTGGGATGAGCAGTTCTTC; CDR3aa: CASRLSPWDEQFF
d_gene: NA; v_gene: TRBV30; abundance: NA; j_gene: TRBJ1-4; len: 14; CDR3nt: TGTGCCTGGAAATCCGACGAGCGTAATGAAAAACTGTTTTTT; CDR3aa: CAWKSDERNEKLFF